This note documents a single T cell receptor (beta chain) sequence. This record comes from a study of blood T cell repertoires in COVID-19. Per the original methods: Quantification of nucleated cells was approximated via reference gene primer amplification. Assay: immunoSEQ multiplex PCR; the TCRdb copy retains only in-frame clones and omits some. V and J calls plus clone size are reproduced from that table; the DNA served to infer D and trimming. Found here are some 350,000 clones, over 80% of them singletons; the top ten hold 5%. J gave up 1 base and V 8 bases, and 8 bases lay outside the gene matches. CDR3 length: 16 amino acids. Germline values: CDR1 SQVTM, CDR2 ANQGSEA. This study enrolled people aged roughly 18 to 90 from around 26 US geographic areas.

Material: PBMCs or T cells enriched from blood (not recorded which). This chain links TRBV29-1 with TRBJ2-2; 12 bases match TRBD2. This TCR came from a man aged 25-40 years who had recovered from COVID-19. The CDR3 sequence: CSFTTSGGLNTGELFF. CDR3 DNA: TGCAGCTTCACGACTAGCGGGGGCCTGAACACCGGGGAGCTGTTTTTT.